This T cell receptor (beta chain) was found in a study of shared clonotypes between healthy human individuals. V lost 2 bases, J lost 9 bases, and 14 bases lay in between. Germline CDR1 reads MNHEY; CDR2 reads SVGAGI. This CDR3 has 14 residues. Study findings and constraints: Shared across several donors were 4% to 6% of the naive CD4 clonotypes.

Method: immunoSEQ multiplex PCR; TCRdb's copy keeps in-frame clones and lacks some. The sample carries roughly 2.5 million clones, approximately 94% recorded once. Of note for this clone: No antigen is known for it.

Splitting of CD4+ cells produced CD45RA+ naive and CD45RA-negative memory subsets. Sequenced input: naive CD4+ T cells sorted from blood. As to subset: CD45RA+ positively selected. The TCR comes from a man between 18 and 35 years old in good health. The V call is TRBV6-5, the J call TRBJ1-3, with a tentative D call TRBD1 (5 bases). In DNA form, the CDR3 reads TGTGCCAGCAGTTACACCACAGGTTCAGCCACCATATATTTT. Translation gives CASSYTTGSATIYF.